Each of the 17 T cell receptor beta chains below was sequenced from the same sample in a study of regulatory T cells in long-lasting Graves disease. Time point in this sample: persistent/refractory GD, antithyroid drugs over 5 years with positive TRAb. Following extraction of RNA from PBMCs, that RNA was used to make the TCR library. Assembly of TCR beta libraries relied on iRepertoire HTBI primers together with Arm-PCR of CDR3 regions. TCRdb recomputed calls from the multiplex PCR reads with MiXCR, one row per CDR3 protein. The table lists about 470,000 distinct CDR3 sequences, less than 25% of them singletons, with under 9% in the top ten. The specimen comprised peripheral blood mononuclear cells (PBMCs), sampled when the disease was refractory, from a patient treated with antithyroid drugs. The receptors shown here come from a female donor with Graves disease.

This clonotype appeared a few times. The chain has TRBV19 and TRBJ1-5; 7 nucleotides line up with TRBD1. V shed 3 bases and J 1 base; nucleotides not matched to a gene: 3. The CDR3 totals 15 residues. Germline V gene lookup returns CDR1 LNHDA and CDR2 SQIVND (reference sequence). The CDR3 bases are TGTGCCAGTAGTATTACGGACAGGAGCAATCAGCCCCAGCATTTT. Translated, it gives CASSITDRSNQPQHF.

This clonotype was seen a few times. V and J are TRBV6-1 and TRBJ1-5; D unclear. This CDR3 contains 16 residues. Per the germline V gene, CDR1 is MNHNS and CDR2 is SASEGT. Trimming removed 2 bases at V and 2 bases at J, with 13 bases between. CDR3 in DNA: TGTGCCAGCAGTGAAAGAGGCCGGTTGGGCAATCAGCCCCAGCATTTT. Residues: CASSERGRLGNQPQHF.

This clonotype came up many times. V is TRBV7-3 and J is TRBJ2-6; TRBD1 agrees at 9 bases. The germline CDR1 and CDR2 sequences are SGHTA and FQGTGA. V lost 5 bases, J lost 6 bases, and 5 bases stayed unmatched. The CDR3 is 15 amino acids. DNA of the CDR3: TGTGCCAGCAGCCCACGGACAGGGGAGGCCAACGTCCTGACTTTC. Translating it yields CASSPRTGEANVLTF.

V gene TRBV11-2 combines with J gene TRBJ2-1; the match to TRBD1 covers 9 bases. The CDR3 runs to 16 residues. The germline gives CDR1 SGHAT, CDR2 FQNNGV. With 5 bases clipped from V and 8 bases from J, the junction kept 13 bases outside the gene matches. The CDR3 loop is CASSRTGTGFRDEQFF. The CDR3, as DNA: TGTGCCAGCAGCCGGACCGGGACAGGGTTCCGCGATGAGCAGTTCTTC.

In this sample, this clonotype turned up many times. The chain uses TRBV28 and TRBJ2-5, with a tentative D call TRBD2 (5 bases). Trimming shortened V by 3 bases and J by 4 bases, and 9 bases separated the two germline ends. From germline, CDR1 is MDHEN and CDR2 SYDVKM. CDR3 length: 13 amino acids. The CDR3 is CASSFYGLETQYF. As DNA, the CDR3 is TGTGCCAGCAGTTTTTATGGACTAGAGACCCAGTACTTC.

Note on this clonotype: One junction end does not reproduce the germline sequence, and a read error may be involved. V and J are TRBV12-3 or TRBV12-4 and TRBJ2-7, with a weak D call TRBD1 (5 bases). The CDR3 has 13 amino acids. The CDR3 is CASGFLGANEQYF. CDR3 in DNA: TGTGCCAGCGGTTTCCTTGGGGCCAACGAGCAGTACTTC.

V and J are TRBV2 and TRBJ1-5, with TRBD1 matching over 8 bases. The length of the CDR3 is 13 residues. Germline V CDR1 and CDR2: SNHLY, FYNNEI. V lost 5 bases and J lost 11; bases outside the gene matches: 8. CDR3 bases: TGTGCCAGCAGTCCCGGGACAGGTCCGGCCCAGCATTTT. It translates to CASSPGTGPAQHF.

The J gene is TRBJ2-7, the V gene TRBV27, with TRBD2 identical over 7 bases. The CDR3 is made up of 17 amino acids. V lost 0 bases and J lost 2; bases outside the gene matches: 10. Germline CDR1 and CDR2: MNHEY and SMNVEV (reference sequence). CDR3 loop: CASSLSGQRDSPYEQYF. In DNA form, the CDR3 reads TGTGCCAGCAGTTTATCTGGCCAGCGGGATTCTCCCTACGAGCAGTACTTC.

Of note for this clonotype: Just one base apart from a much larger clone, this may be a read error. This sequence joins TRBV2 and TRBJ2-7; the match to TRBD1 covers 9 bases. Germline lookup yields CDR1 SNHLY and CDR2 FYNNEI. The CDR3 covers 14 residues. In DNA, the CDR3 is TGTGCCAGCGGGGGGCACAGGGGGCGATTTGAGCAGTCCTTC. Translating gives CASGGHRGRFEQSF.

The chain carries TRBV4-1 and TRBJ1-1; 10 bases are shared with TRBD1. Trimming took 3 bases from V and 3 from J; bases not matched to a gene: 10. CDR3 length equals 17 residues. Germline CDR1 MGHRA, CDR2 YSYEKL. The CDR3: CASSHLPTGGLYTEAFF. In nucleotides, the CDR3 is TGCGCCAGCAGCCACCTACCGACAGGGGGCTTGTACACTGAAGCTTTCTTT.

The chain employs TRBV12-3 or TRBV12-4 and TRBJ1-2, with 7 bases aligning to TRBD1. The CDR3 contains 16 residues. V trimming: 3 bases; J trimming: 2 bases; junction bases outside the gene matches: 9. The CDR3 nucleotides read TGTGCCAGCAGTTTCAGTGGGACAGAGATAAACTATGGCTACACCTTC. Its protein is CASSFSGTEINYGYTF.

V gene TRBV12-5 combines with J gene TRBJ2-7; D remains ambiguous. There are 11 residues in the CDR3. Trimming left V 8 bases short and J 3 bases short, with 8 bases between. CDR1 is LGHNT, CDR2 FRNRAP, per germline. The CDR3 loop is CASPRRYEQYF. The CDR3 DNA reads TGTGCTAGTCCCCGCCGCTACGAGCAGTACTTC. Full variable domain (outside the CDR3, taken from reference TRBV12-5 and TRBJ2-7): DARVTQTPRHKVTEMGQEVTMRCQPILGHNTVFWYRQTMMQGLELLAYFRNRAPLDDSGMPKDRFSAEMPDATLATLKIQPSEPRDSAVYFCASPRRYEQYFGPGTRLTVT.

This clonotype was seen many times. This CDR3 reads CASSIAGLYEQYF. As DNA, the CDR3 is TGTGCCAGCAGTATAGCGGGCCTCTACGAGCAGTACTTC. The chain combines TRBV27 with TRBJ2-7; 7 bases agree with TRBD2. V was pared by 5 bases and J by 3 bases, with 4 bases of the junction left unmatched. CDR3 size: 13 residues. Germline assignment: CDR1 MNHEY and CDR2 SMNVEV (reference sequence).

In its sample, this clonotype was seen a few times. The chain employs TRBV18 and TRBJ1-2; TRBD1 is a possible D gene (5 bases). Germline CDR1 KGHSH, CDR2 LQKENI. The V end lost 2 bases, the J end lost 2 bases, and 12 bases lay between the germline ends. The CDR3 totals 15 residues. The CDR3 DNA sequence: TGTGCCAGCTCACCAAGTGAGGGGATGAACTATGGCTACACCTTC. Its translation is CASSPSEGMNYGYTF.

J is TRBJ1-2 and V is TRBV29-1; no firm D call. From germline, CDR1 is SQVTM and CDR2 ANQGSEA. The CDR3 loop spans 8 amino acids. V was shortened by 6 bases and J by 14 bases, with 10 bases between the two germline ends. CDR3 amino acids: CSVSDKTF. CDR3 in DNA: TGCAGCGTCTCAGACAAGACCTTC.

The V call is TRBV7-3, the J call TRBJ2-3; the match to TRBD2 covers 13 bases. Germline trimming cut 4 bases from V and 6 bases from J; bases unmatched to any gene: 7. CDR3 size: 16 residues. Per the germline V gene, CDR1 is SGHTA and CDR2 is FQGTGA. This CDR3 is CASSSPGLAGSDTQYF. The DNA of the CDR3 is TGTGCCAGCAGCTCTCCGGGACTAGCGGGATCTGATACGCAGTATTTT.

This clonotype has only one observation. V and J are TRBV6-5 and TRBJ2-7, with D unresolved. Trimming stripped 4 bases from V and 3 bases from J, with 10 bases between. CDR1 is MNHEY and CDR2 is SVGAGI in the germline V gene. The CDR3 is made up of 13 amino acids. CDR3 coding DNA: TGTGCCAGCAGTTGGGGTCTAGTCTACGAGCAGTACTTC. It specifies CASSWGLVYEQYF.